The T cell receptor beta chain described here comes from a study of yellow fever vaccine responses in identical twins. Overall study results and limits: As reported, the vaccine T cell response of twins seemed partly convergent and partly personalized.

V was shortened by 0 bases and J by 13 bases, with 12 bases between the two germline ends. The CDR3 runs to 13 residues. The V gene's germline CDR1 is MNHEY and CDR2 SVGAGI. Concerning this clonotype: Its specificity is not known.

TCRdb redid the calling of the RT-PCR reads with MiXCR, one entry per CDR3 protein. The sample consists of about 3,000 distinct CDR3 sequences, around 83% of them appearing once. The origin of this receptor is a woman aged 18-29 years who received the yellow fever vaccine. The sample consisted of T cells from blood (PBMCs), unsorted or a sorted subset (not recorded which), taken before or after yellow fever vaccination (not recorded which). The rearrangement uses TRBV6-5 and TRBJ1-4, with D possibly matching TRBD1 (5 bases). Here the CDR3 reads CASSYSGKDTLFF. CDR3 DNA: TGTGCCAGCAGTTACTCTGGAAAGGACACACTGTTTTTT.